Below are 27 T cell receptor beta chains sequenced from a single sample in a study of T-cell reconstitution after alpha-beta-depleted transplantation in children. Unique molecular identifiers were used in preparing the TCRbeta library. A single record per CDR3 protein comes from TCRdb applying MiXCR to the PCR reads. The sample has over 150,000 distinct CDR3 sequences, roughly 7% seen once. Source: PBMCs, taken before TCRalphabeta/CD19-depleted stem cell transplant. These receptors were collected from a boy aged 2 to 10 with acute lymphoblastic leukemia, due to receive a stem cell transplant.

This clonotype showed up many times. This rearrangement joins TRBV5-1 to TRBJ2-1, with D perhaps matching TRBD2 (5 bases). Between the trimmed V and J ends, which lost 2 bases and 9 bases, there was a span of 15 bases. Germline CDR1 SGHRS, CDR2 YFSETQ. CDR3 size: 14 residues. The CDR3 DNA reads as TGCGCCAGCAGCTTAGAGCGGAGCTCCGTTGAGCAGTTCTTC. Its protein is CASSLERSSVEQFF.

This clonotype showed up many times. The chain recombines TRBV20-1 with TRBJ2-7; the D gene is possibly TRBD2 (6 bases). This CDR3 has 14 amino acids. Trimming shortened V by 0 bases and J by 5 bases, and 14 bases separated the two germline ends. Germline values: CDR1 DFQATT, CDR2 SNEGSKA (reference sequence). This chain's CDR3 is CSARDHQLADEQYF. CDR3 nucleotides: TGCAGTGCTAGAGATCACCAACTAGCAGACGAGCAGTACTTC.

The rearrangement uses TRBV11-2 and TRBJ1-3; D is unclear. Germline V gene data show CDR1 as SGHAT and CDR2 as FQNNGV. The V gene lost 5 bases and the J gene lost 0 bases, with 2 bases spanning the gap. The CDR3 has 12 residues. Here the CDR3 reads CASSNSGNTIYF. DNA of the CDR3: TGTGCCAGCAGCAACTCTGGAAACACCATATATTTT.

This clonotype was seen a handful of times. CDR3: CASSKADGPSKEGHEQYF. For the CDR3, the DNA is TGTGCCAGCAGCAAAGCGGACGGCCCCAGCAAAGAGGGCCACGAGCAGTACTTC. The J gene is TRBJ2-7, the V gene TRBV21-1; the table assigns TRBD2, which was not confirmed against the DNA. TRBV21-1 is recorded as a pseudogene. This CDR3 comprises 18 residues.

The table lists this clonotype with many counts. The CDR3 is CASSPGQGGETQYF. In DNA, the CDR3 is TGCGCCAGCAGCCCGGGACAGGGAGGGGAGACCCAGTACTTC. J is TRBJ2-5 and V is TRBV5-1; 9 bases are a match to TRBD1. From germline, CDR1 is SGHRS and CDR2 YFSETQ. CDR3 length: 14 amino acids. Losses at the gene ends were 4 bases for V and 5 bases for J; bases not matched to a gene: 6.

This clonotype was recorded many times. This chain connects TRBV5-5 to TRBJ1-5; no clear D gene. V lost 0 bases, J lost 3 bases, and 13 bases lay in between. Germline V CDR1 and CDR2: SGHKS, YYEKEE (reference sequence). The CDR3 covers 16 residues. The CDR3 loop reads CASSLGTPTDNQPQHF. The DNA for the CDR3 is TGTGCCAGCAGCTTGGGTACCCCAACAGACAATCAGCCCCAGCATTTT.

This clonotype was detected many times. V and J are TRBV7-9 and TRBJ2-1; D gene ambiguous. In germline, CDR1 is SEHNR, CDR2 FQNEAQ (reference sequence). The CDR3 is 12 amino acids. Trimming pared 7 bases from V and 10 bases from J, leaving 14 bases between. Here the CDR3 reads CASTLGYGEQFF. The CDR3 coding sequence is TGTGCCAGCACTCTAGGGTATGGGGAGCAGTTCTTC.

This clonotype has a count of ten or more. CDR3 region: CASSLDGSGEQFF. CDR3 coding DNA: TGTGCCAGCAGCTTAGATGGCAGCGGGGAGCAGTTCTTC. The V and J genes are TRBV7-7 and TRBJ2-1; a weak D match, TRBD2 (6 bases). The length of the CDR3 is 13 residues. V was cut by 1 base and J by 10 bases, with 11 bases left in between. Germline V gene data show CDR1 as SSHAT and CDR2 as FNYEAQ (reference sequence).

This clonotype has just a few counts. V usage is TRBV7-3 and J usage is TRBJ2-7, with TRBD1 matching 7 bases. Germline loops: CDR1 SGHTA, CDR2 FQGTGA. J gave up 5 bases and V 10 bases, and 14 bases lay outside the gene matches. The CDR3 consists of 14 residues. The CDR3 is CATRQGEGLDEQYF. In DNA, the CDR3 is TGTGCCACACGACAGGGAGAAGGTTTGGACGAGCAGTACTTC.

In this sample, this clonotype turned up many times. A junction end diverges from the germline sequence, so it may reflect a read error. The V and J genes are TRBV20-1 and TRBJ1-1, with D tentatively TRBD1 (5 bases). Per germline, CDR1 DFQATT and CDR2 SNEGSKA (reference sequence). CDR3 length equals 14 residues. In nucleotides, the CDR3 is TGCAGTCCTAGGGGAACAGCCGGGCGATCTGAAGCTTTCTTT. This gives the protein CSPRGTAGRSEAFF.

There are many counts of this clonotype. V usage is TRBV19 and J usage is TRBJ2-3, with D possibly matching TRBD1 (5 bases). This CDR3 has 14 amino acids. V lost 11 bases and J 2 bases, leaving 17 bases between the germline ends. Germline assignment: CDR1 LNHDA and CDR2 SQIVND (reference sequence). The CDR3 sequence: CASTGQASTDTQYF. In DNA form, the CDR3 reads TGTGCCTCTACAGGACAAGCTTCCACAGATACGCAGTATTTT.

The chain joins TRBV25-1 to TRBJ2-7, with no clear D. The CDR3 extends over 14 amino acids. V lost 2 bases to trimming and J lost 0 bases, with 8 bases between them. Germline CDR1 is MGHDK and CDR2 is SYGVNS. The CDR3 here is CASSEESASYEQYF. CDR3 bases: TGTGCCAGCAGTGAAGAATCGGCCTCCTACGAGCAGTACTTC.

In this sample, this clonotype turned up many times. The V and J genes are TRBV12-3 or TRBV12-4 and TRBJ2-7; a possible D gene is TRBD1 (5 bases). This CDR3 spans 13 amino acids. Trimming took off 5 bases at V and 3 bases at J, with 11 bases between the two ends. CDR3 DNA sequence: TGTGCCAGCAGTCCAGACAGCATCTACGAGCAGTACTTC. Amino acid sequence: CASSPDSIYEQYF.

This clonotype was detected many times. The chain joins TRBV11-2 to TRBJ2-7; D is unclear. This CDR3 contains 13 residues. Germline V gene lookup returns CDR1 SGHAT and CDR2 FQNNGV. Between the trimmed V and J ends, which lost 1 base and 0 bases, there was a span of 4 bases. This CDR3 is CASSLGPSYEQYF. The CDR3, as DNA: TGTGCCAGCAGCTTAGGACCCTCCTACGAGCAGTACTTC.

A few counts support this clonotype. The J gene is TRBJ2-1, the V gene TRBV25-1; 9 bases line up with TRBD2. The CDR3 is 16 residues long. V was clipped by 2 bases and J by 2 bases; unmatched bases: 4. The germline gives CDR1 MGHDK, CDR2 SYGVNS. The CDR3 protein is CASSELAGSPYNEQFF. The CDR3, as DNA: TGTGCCAGCAGTGAACTAGCGGGGTCTCCCTACAATGAGCAGTTCTTC.

This clonotype was seen a few times. The gene calls are TRBV3-1 and TRBJ2-1, with 11 bases lining up with TRBD2. V was clipped by 4 bases and J by 6 bases; unmatched bases: 11. Germline V gene sequence: CDR1 LGHDT, CDR2 YNNKEL (reference sequence). This CDR3 comprises 17 residues. The CDR3 spells CASSPKKPSGGINEQFF. DNA for the CDR3: TGTGCCAGCAGCCCCAAGAAGCCTAGCGGGGGGATCAATGAGCAGTTCTTC.

This rearrangement joins TRBV16 to TRBJ1-1, with unresolved D. The germline V gene encodes CDR1 KGHSY and CDR2 FQNENV. V shed 0 bases and J shed 2 bases, with 10 bases lying between them. This CDR3 has 15 residues. CDR3 protein: CASSQSPLLNTEAFF. The CDR3 nucleotides read TGTGCCAGCAGCCAATCGCCACTGCTAAACACTGAAGCTTTCTTT.

This clonotype was counted ten times or more. The chain employs TRBV7-8 and TRBJ2-7, with a weak D call TRBD1 (5 bases). The ends were cut back, 3 bases at V and 0 bases at J, with 9 bases in the middle. The CDR3 is 14 residues long. Germline loops: CDR1 SGHVS, CDR2 FQNEAQ. CDR3: CASSFRQGSYEQYF. The CDR3 DNA reads as TGTGCCAGCAGCTTCCGGCAGGGCTCCTACGAGCAGTACTTC.

This clonotype was recorded at least ten times. The chain employs TRBV2 and TRBJ1-4; 8 positions match TRBD1. The CDR3 has 14 residues. Germline assignment: CDR1 SNHLY and CDR2 FYNNEI. The ends lost 7 bases at V and 5 bases at J; junction bases unmatched: 6. CDR3 residues: CASNGRDRNEKLFF. CDR3 DNA: TGTGCCAGCAACGGTAGGGACAGGAATGAAAAACTGTTTTTT. Filled out from reference TRBV2 and TRBJ1-4, the complete variable domain reads EPEVTQTPSHQVTQMGQEVILRCVPISNHLYFYWYRQILGQKVEFLVSFYNNEISEKSEIFDDQFSVERPDGSNFTLKIRSTKLEDSAMYFCASNGRDRNEKLFFGSGTQLSVL.

This clonotype appeared many times. The chain uses TRBV20-1 and TRBJ2-1; D is undetermined. V shed 5 bases and J shed 7 bases, with 9 bases lying between them. The CDR3 loop spans 11 amino acids. Germline V gene lookup returns CDR1 DFQATT and CDR2 SNEGSKA (reference sequence). CDR3 sequence reads: CSAGHLNEQFF. CDR3 coding DNA: TGCAGTGCTGGGCATCTAAATGAGCAGTTCTTC.

This chain uses TRBV2 with TRBJ1-1, with no clear D. Germline V gene lookup returns CDR1 SNHLY and CDR2 FYNNEI. The CDR3 loop spans 10 amino acids. V was clipped by 9 bases and J by 6 bases, with 8 bases between them. CDR3 coding DNA: TGTGCCAGTATCGGCTCTGAAGCTTTCTTT. Translating gives CASIGSEAFF.

The table lists this clonotype with many counts. This chain uses TRBV10-1 with TRBJ2-3; the D is unclear. The V end lost 0 bases, the J end lost 4 bases, and 8 bases lay between the germline ends. The CDR3 sequence is 14 residues long. Germline loops: CDR1 WNHNN, CDR2 SYGVQD (reference sequence). CDR3 bases: TGCGCCAGCAGTGAGTCTCACACCGCAGATACGCAGTATTTT. Encoded protein: CASSESHTADTQYF.

V usage is TRBV6-2 or TRBV6-3 and J usage is TRBJ2-3, with 11 bases identical to TRBD2. The CDR3 has 17 residues. The V gene end was trimmed by 5 bases and the J gene end by 3 bases; junction bases not matched to a gene: 10. CDR1 is MNHEY and CDR2 is SVGEGT in the germline V gene. DNA of the CDR3: TGTGCCAGCAGTCCGCCGGGACTAGCGGCTTTAACAGATACGCAGTATTTT. This encodes CASSPPGLAALTDTQYF.

Many counts were recorded for this clonotype. The chain joins TRBV20-1 to TRBJ1-6; D unresolved. The V gene's germline CDR1 is DFQATT and CDR2 SNEGSKA (reference sequence). V was cut by 6 bases and J by 7 bases, with 19 bases left in between. CDR3 length: 15 amino acids. The CDR3 bases are TGCAGTGCAAAGATTATACAGAGCTCGAATTCACCCCTCCACTTT. Translating it yields CSAKIIQSSNSPLHF.

The J gene is TRBJ2-2, the V gene TRBV28; weak D call: TRBD1 (6 bases). Per germline, CDR1 MDHEN and CDR2 SYDVKM. Deletions cut 7 bases from V and 10 bases from J, with 13 bases between. The CDR3 runs to 12 residues. The CDR3 sequence is CASNRVLAELFF. Written as DNA, the CDR3 is TGTGCCAGCAACAGGGTCCTTGCGGAGCTGTTTTTT.

This clonotype was seen at least ten times. This rearrangement joins TRBV7-2 to TRBJ1-1; TRBD1 aligns across 7 bases. The CDR3 has 13 amino acids. Germline values: CDR1 SGHTA, CDR2 FQGNSA. The V gene end was trimmed by 5 bases and the J gene end by 4 bases; junction bases not matched to a gene: 4. The CDR3 loop reads CASSPRGLTEAFF. Here the CDR3 DNA reads TGTGCCAGCAGCCCGAGGGGGCTCACTGAAGCTTTCTTT.

In this sample, this clonotype turned up many times. The rearrangement joins TRBV20-1 to TRBJ1-2, with 7 bases that match TRBD1. CDR1 DFQATT and CDR2 SNEGSKA come from the germline V gene (reference sequence). The V segment lost 3 bases and the J segment 5 bases; nucleotides outside the gene matches: 3. The CDR3 extends over 12 amino acids. The CDR3 loop reads CSASRTGYGYTF. For the CDR3, the DNA is TGCAGTGCTAGTAGGACAGGATATGGCTACACCTTC.